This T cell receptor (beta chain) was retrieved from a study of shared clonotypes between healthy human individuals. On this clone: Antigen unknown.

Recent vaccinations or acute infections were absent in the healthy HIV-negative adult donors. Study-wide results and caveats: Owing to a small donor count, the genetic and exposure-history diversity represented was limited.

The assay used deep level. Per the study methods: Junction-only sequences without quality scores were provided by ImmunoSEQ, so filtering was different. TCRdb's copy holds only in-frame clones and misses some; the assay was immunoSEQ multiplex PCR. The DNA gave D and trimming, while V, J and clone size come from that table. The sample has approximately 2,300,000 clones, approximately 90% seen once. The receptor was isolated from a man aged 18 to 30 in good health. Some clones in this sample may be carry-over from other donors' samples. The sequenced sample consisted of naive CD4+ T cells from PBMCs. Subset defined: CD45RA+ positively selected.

CDR3 in DNA: TGTGCCAACTCTAGGGAGACCCATCAGCCCCAGCATTTT. Translating it yields CANSRETHQPQHF. The chain uses TRBV28 and TRBJ1-5; no firm D call. V was clipped by 10 bases and J by 5 bases, with 15 bases between them. In germline, CDR1 is MDHEN, CDR2 SYDVKM. The CDR3 is 13 residues long.